Below are 2 T cell receptor beta chains sequenced from a single sample in a study of shared clonotypes between healthy human individuals. TCRdb's table, derived via immunoSEQ multiplex PCR, lists solely in-frame clones and lacks some. The sample has 2 million to 2.5 million clones, 90% to 95% seen once. Material: naive CD4+ T cells from PBMCs. The subset here: CD45RA+ positively selected. The receptor source for this set is a man younger than 35 in good health. Some clones in this sample may be carry-over from other donors' samples.

V and J are TRBV7-9 and TRBJ2-1, with D perhaps matching TRBD1 or TRBD2 (5 bases each). CDR3 length: 17 amino acids. V lost 7 bases, J lost 5 bases, and 24 bases lay in between. Germline CDR1 is SEHNR and CDR2 is FQNEAQ (reference sequence). The CDR3 DNA reads TGTGCCAGCAACTCCCGCCGGGCGGGTGTGGGGCACAATGAGCAGTTCTTC. Residues: CASNSRRAGVGHNEQFF.

The CDR3 region has the DNA TGTGCCAGCAGTTTCAGACCGACCTCCTACGAGCAGTACTTC. This translates into CASSFRPTSYEQYF. The chain is built from TRBV27 and TRBJ2-7; the D is unclear. Between the trimmed V and J ends, which lost 3 bases and 0 bases, there was a span of 9 bases. CDR3 size: 14 residues. CDR1 is MNHEY, CDR2 SMNVEV, per germline (reference sequence).